Included here is one T cell receptor (beta chain) sequence, with context. The data were taken from a study of blood T cell repertoires in COVID-19. The wider study: The cDNA or gDNA used as material had been derived from T cells, B-cell-depleted T cells, or PBMCs.

Germline V CDR1 and CDR2: KGHSH, LQKENI. V lost 4 bases to trimming and J lost 1 base, with 22 bases between them. CDR3 length: 19 residues. This table comes from immunoSEQ multiplex PCR, and its TCRdb copy is limited to in-frame clones, with some not included. The top ten hold approximately 11% of the sample, which has about 140,000 clones, about 90% seen once. This chain uses TRBV18 with TRBJ1-4; D might be TRBD1 (6 bases). The sample was peripheral blood. The clonotype originates from a woman older than 75 with acute or convalescent COVID-19. The CDR3 protein is CASSLNRVGALQTNEKLFF. The CDR3 DNA sequence: TGTGCCAGCTCACTTAACAGGGTAGGGGCCCTGCAAACTAATGAAAAACTGTTTTTT. Supplemented by reference TRBV18 and TRBJ1-4, the full variable domain reads NAGVMQNPRHLVRRRGQEARLRCSPMKGHSHVYWYRQLPEEGLKFMVYLQKENIIDESGMPKERFSAEFPKEGPSILRIQQVVRGDSAAYFCASSLNRVGALQTNEKLFFGSGTQLSVL.